Sequencing of this T cell receptor beta chain was carried out in a study of blood T cell repertoires in COVID-19. Study summary: Spain, Italy and the United States supplied samples that represented acute and convalescent COVID-19.

V lost 7 bases to trimming and J lost 4 bases, with 7 bases between them. Germline values: CDR1 MNHEY, CDR2 SVGAGI. The CDR3 length is 12 residues. As handled by the study authors: Amplification of reference gene primers was used by the study to estimate nucleated cell counts. Data came from immunoSEQ multiplex PCR; TCRdb stores just in-frame clones and leaves some out. That table supplies the V and J calls and clone size; D and trimming were determined from the DNA. Of under 300,000 clones in the sample, over 65% were seen once. This chain uses TRBV6-5 with TRBJ1-4; D not certain. Sequenced: peripheral blood. The receptor was isolated from a woman older than 75 with acute or convalescent COVID-19. The CDR3 sequence is CASKQNNEKLFF. CDR3 bases: TGTGCCAGCAAACAGAATAATGAAAAACTGTTTTTT.